These 6 T cell receptor beta chains were sequenced from one sample in a study of blood T cell repertoires in COVID-19. Sequencing was performed with immunoSEQ multiplex PCR; in TCRdb, only in-frame clones are kept and a portion is missing. The sample shows fewer than 200,000 clones, almost 80% of them seen only once. The sample consisted of PBMCs or T cells enriched from blood (not recorded which). These receptors all come from a woman in her forties or fifties who had recovered from COVID-19.

A few counts support this clone. The CDR3 region has the DNA TGTGCCAGCAGCTTCATCAATGAGCAGTTCTTC. Its translation: CASSFINEQFF. The rearrangement joins TRBV5-4 to TRBJ2-1, with D uncertain. The CDR3 loop spans 11 amino acids. V was pared by 2 bases and J by 6 bases, with 3 bases between. Per the germline V gene, CDR1 is SGHNT and CDR2 is YYREEE (reference sequence). Filled out from reference TRBV5-4 and TRBJ2-1, the complete variable domain reads ETGVTQSPTHLIKTRGQQVTLRCSSQSGHNTVSWYQQALGQGPQFIFQYYREEENGRGNFPPRFSGLQFPNYSSELNVNALELDDSALYLCASSFINEQFFGPGTRLTVL.

The rearrangement links TRBV4-1 to TRBJ2-1; the D gene is possibly TRBD1 (6 bases). The CDR3 is 14 residues long. V lost 4 bases, J lost 8 bases, and 15 bases lay in between. Looked up from germline, CDR1 is MGHRA and CDR2 is YSYEKL. CDR3 residues: CASSPGGPPHEQFF. In DNA form, the CDR3 reads TGCGCCAGCAGCCCTGGGGGCCCCCCGCATGAGCAGTTCTTC.

The chain has TRBV28 and TRBJ2-5; D may be TRBD1 (5 bases). In germline, CDR1 is MDHEN, CDR2 SYDVKM. The CDR3 is 14 residues long. The V end lost 2 bases, the J end lost 1 base, and 8 bases lay between the germline ends. In DNA, the CDR3 is TGTGCCAGCAGTTTACCAGGGCCCCAAGAGACCCAGTACTTC. Translation: CASSLPGPQETQYF.

The V call is TRBV7-6, the J call TRBJ2-2, with 8 bases aligning to TRBD2. Trimming at V came to 8 bases and at J to 13 bases, leaving 15 bases not matched to a gene. CDR1 is SGHVS and CDR2 is FNYEAQ in the germline V gene. CDR3 length: 14 amino acids. This chain's CDR3 is CASSGRGVAQLLFF. The DNA of the CDR3 is TGTGCCAGCTCCGGGCGGGGGGTGGCCCAGTTGCTGTTTTTT.

This clone turned up a few times. J is TRBJ1-2 and V is TRBV7-3, with D perhaps matching TRBD1 (6 bases). The CDR3 loop spans 13 amino acids. Deletions cut 2 bases from V and 2 bases from J, with 6 bases between. Per the germline V gene, CDR1 is SGHTA and CDR2 is FQGTGA. CDR3 nucleotides: TGTGCCAGCAGCTTACAGGGGAACTATGGCTACACCTTC. Protein product: CASSLQGNYGYTF.

The chain is built from TRBV14 and TRBJ1-1, with D uncertain. CDR1 and CDR2 (germline): SGHDN, FVKESK. V gave up 3 bases and J gave up 2 bases, with 13 bases separating them. The CDR3 is made up of 15 amino acids. DNA for the CDR3: TGTGCCAGCAGCCACTTTGACCAGGATAACACTGAAGCTTTCTTT. Amino acids: CASSHFDQDNTEAFF.